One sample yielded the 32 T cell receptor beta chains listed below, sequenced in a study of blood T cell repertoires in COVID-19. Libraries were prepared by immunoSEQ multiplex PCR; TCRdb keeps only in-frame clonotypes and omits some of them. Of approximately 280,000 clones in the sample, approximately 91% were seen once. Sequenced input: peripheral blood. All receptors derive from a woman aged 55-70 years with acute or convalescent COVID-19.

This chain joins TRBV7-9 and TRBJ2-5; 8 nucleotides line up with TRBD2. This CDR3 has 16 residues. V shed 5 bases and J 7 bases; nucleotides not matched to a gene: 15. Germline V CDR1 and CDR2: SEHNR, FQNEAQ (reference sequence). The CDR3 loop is CASSPREVAGKVTQYF. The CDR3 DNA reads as TGTGCCAGCAGCCCACGGGAGGTAGCGGGGAAGGTGACCCAGTACTTC.

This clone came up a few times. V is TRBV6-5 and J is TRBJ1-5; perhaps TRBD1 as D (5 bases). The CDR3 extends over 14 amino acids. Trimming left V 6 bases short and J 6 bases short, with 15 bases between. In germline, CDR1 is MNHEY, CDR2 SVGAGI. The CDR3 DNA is TGTGCCAGCAGCTCGGGGGGTTCGGGTCAGCCCCAGCATTTT. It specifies CASSSGGSGQPQHF.

CDR3 in amino acids: CASSTGGSPYEQYF. For the CDR3, the DNA is TGTGCCAGTAGTACGGGGGGGTCTCCCTACGAGCAGTACTTC. V is TRBV19 and J is TRBJ2-7; 8 bases align to TRBD2. CDR1 and CDR2 from the germline V gene are LNHDA and SQIVND (reference sequence). With 4 bases clipped from V and 2 bases from J, the junction kept 4 bases outside the gene matches. The length of the CDR3 is 14 residues.

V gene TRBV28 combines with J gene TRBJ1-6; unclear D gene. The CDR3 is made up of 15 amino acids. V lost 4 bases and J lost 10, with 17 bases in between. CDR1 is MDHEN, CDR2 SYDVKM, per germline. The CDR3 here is CASSSPDFSGSPLHF. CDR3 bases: TGTGCCAGCAGTTCCCCGGACTTTAGCGGGTCACCCCTCCACTTT.

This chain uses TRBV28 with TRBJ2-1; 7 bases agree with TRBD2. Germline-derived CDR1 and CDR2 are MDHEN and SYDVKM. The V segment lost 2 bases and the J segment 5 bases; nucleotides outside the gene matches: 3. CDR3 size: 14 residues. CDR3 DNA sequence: TGTGCCAGCAGTTTAGTGGGAGGGAACAATGAGCAGTTCTTC. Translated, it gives CASSLVGGNNEQFF. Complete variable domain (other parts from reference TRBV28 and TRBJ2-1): DVKVTQSSRYLVKRTGEKVFLECVQDMDHENMFWYRQDPGLGLRLIYFSYDVKMKEKGDIPEGYSVSREKKERFSLILESASTNQTSMYLCASSLVGGNNEQFFGPGTRLTVL.

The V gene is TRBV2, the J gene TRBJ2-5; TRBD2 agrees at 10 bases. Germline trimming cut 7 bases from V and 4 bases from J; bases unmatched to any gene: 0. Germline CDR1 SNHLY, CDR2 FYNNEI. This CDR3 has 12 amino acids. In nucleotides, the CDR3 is TGTGCCAGCAAGCGGGAGGGAGAGACCCAGTACTTC. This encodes CASKREGETQYF. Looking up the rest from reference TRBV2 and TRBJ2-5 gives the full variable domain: EPEVTQTPSHQVTQMGQEVILRCVPISNHLYFYWYRQILGQKVEFLVSFYNNEISEKSEIFDDQFSVERPDGSNFTLKIRSTKLEDSAMYFCASKREGETQYFGPGTRLLVL.

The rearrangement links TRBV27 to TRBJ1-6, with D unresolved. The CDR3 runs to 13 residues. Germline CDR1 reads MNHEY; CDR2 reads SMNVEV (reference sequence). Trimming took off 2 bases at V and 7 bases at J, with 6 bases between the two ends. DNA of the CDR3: TGTGCCAGCAGTTTAGGCTCCAATTCACCCCTCCACTTT. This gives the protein CASSLGSNSPLHF.

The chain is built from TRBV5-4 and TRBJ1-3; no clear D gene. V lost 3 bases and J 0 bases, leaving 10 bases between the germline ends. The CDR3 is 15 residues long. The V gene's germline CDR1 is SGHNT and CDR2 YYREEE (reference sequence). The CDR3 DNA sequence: TGTGCCAGCAGCTCGTGGCAGAACTCTGGAAACACCATATATTTT. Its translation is CASSSWQNSGNTIYF.

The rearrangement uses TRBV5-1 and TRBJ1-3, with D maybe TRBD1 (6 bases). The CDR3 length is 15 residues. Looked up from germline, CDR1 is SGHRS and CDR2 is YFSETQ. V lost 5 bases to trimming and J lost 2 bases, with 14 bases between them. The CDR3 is CASRDPGHPGNTIYF. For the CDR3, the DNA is TGCGCCAGCAGAGATCCGGGACATCCTGGAAACACCATATATTTT.

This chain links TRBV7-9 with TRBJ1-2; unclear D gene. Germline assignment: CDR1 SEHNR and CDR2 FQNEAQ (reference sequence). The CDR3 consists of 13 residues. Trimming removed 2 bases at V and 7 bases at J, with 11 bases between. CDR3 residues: CASSLSSGSGYTF. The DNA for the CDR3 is TGTGCCAGCAGCTTATCGTCCGGGAGTGGCTACACCTTC.

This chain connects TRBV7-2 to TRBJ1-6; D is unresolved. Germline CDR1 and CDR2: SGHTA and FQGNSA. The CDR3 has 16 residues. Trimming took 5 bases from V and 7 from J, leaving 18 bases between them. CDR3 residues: CASSPTLGRTNSPLHF. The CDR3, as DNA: TGTGCCAGCAGCCCGACTTTAGGGAGAACAAATTCACCCCTCCACTTT.

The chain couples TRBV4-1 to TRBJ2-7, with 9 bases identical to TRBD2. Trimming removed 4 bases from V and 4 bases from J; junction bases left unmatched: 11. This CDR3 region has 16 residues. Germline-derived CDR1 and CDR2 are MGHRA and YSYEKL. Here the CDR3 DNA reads TGCGCCAGCAGCCCCCGCGTAGCGGGGGACTTGTACGAGCAGTACTTC. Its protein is CASSPRVAGDLYEQYF.

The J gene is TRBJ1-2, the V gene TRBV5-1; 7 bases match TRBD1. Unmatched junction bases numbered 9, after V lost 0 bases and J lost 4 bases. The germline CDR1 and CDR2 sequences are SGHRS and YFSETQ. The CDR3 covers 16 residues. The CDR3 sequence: CASSLEAGGYGYGYTF. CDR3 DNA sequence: TGCGCCAGCAGCTTGGAGGCAGGGGGATATGGCTATGGCTACACCTTC.

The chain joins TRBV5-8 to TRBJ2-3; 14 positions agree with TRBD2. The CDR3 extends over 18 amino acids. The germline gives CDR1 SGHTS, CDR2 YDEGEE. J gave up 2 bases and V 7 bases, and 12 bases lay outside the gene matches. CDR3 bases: TGTGCCAGCCCGATCGCACTGGGACTAGCGGGGGTCACAGATACGCAGTATTTT. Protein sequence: CASPIALGLAGVTDTQYF.

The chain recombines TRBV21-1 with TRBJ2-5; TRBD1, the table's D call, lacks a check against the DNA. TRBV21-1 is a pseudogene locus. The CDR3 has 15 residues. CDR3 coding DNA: TGTGCCAGCAGCAAACGGGACAGGGGGCAAGAGACCCAGTACTTC. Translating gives CASSKRDRGQETQYF.

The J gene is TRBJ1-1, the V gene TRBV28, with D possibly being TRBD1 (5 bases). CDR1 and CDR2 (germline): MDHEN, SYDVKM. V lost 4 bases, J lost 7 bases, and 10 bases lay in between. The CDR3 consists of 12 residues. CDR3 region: CASSSRDFEAFF. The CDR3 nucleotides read TGTGCCAGCAGTTCACGGGACTTTGAAGCTTTCTTT.

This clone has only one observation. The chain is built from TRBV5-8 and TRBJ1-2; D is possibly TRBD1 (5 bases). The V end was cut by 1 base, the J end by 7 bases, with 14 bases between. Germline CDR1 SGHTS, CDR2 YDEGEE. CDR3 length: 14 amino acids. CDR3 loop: CASSLPPPGGGYTF. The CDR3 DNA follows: TGTGCCAGCAGCTTGCCCCCTCCGGGGGGTGGCTACACCTTC.

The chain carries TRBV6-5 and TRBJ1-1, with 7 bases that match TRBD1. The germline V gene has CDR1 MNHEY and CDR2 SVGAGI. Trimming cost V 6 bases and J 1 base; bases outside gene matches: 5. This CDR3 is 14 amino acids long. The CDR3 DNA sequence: TGTGCCAGCAGGAGGACAGGCTCGAACACTGAAGCTTTCTTT. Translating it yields CASRRTGSNTEAFF.

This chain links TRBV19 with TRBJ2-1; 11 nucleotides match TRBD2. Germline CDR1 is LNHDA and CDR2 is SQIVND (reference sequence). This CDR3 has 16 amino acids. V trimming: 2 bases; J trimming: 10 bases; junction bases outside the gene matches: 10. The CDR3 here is CASSIQRLAGGGEQFF. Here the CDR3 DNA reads TGTGCCAGTAGTATACAGAGGCTAGCGGGGGGAGGGGAGCAGTTCTTC.

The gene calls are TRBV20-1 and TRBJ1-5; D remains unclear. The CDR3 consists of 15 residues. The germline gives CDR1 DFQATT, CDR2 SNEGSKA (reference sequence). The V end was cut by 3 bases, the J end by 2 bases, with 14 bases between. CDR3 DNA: TGCAGTGCTAGTAGAGGGCCTGAGGGCAATCAGCCCCAGCATTTT. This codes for CSASRGPEGNQPQHF.

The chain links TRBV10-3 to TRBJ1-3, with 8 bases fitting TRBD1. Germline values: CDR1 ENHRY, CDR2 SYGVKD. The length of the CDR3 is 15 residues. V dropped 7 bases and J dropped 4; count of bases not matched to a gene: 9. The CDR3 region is CAITGQGGPGNTIYF. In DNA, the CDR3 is TGTGCCATCACCGGACAGGGAGGTCCCGGAAACACCATATATTTT.

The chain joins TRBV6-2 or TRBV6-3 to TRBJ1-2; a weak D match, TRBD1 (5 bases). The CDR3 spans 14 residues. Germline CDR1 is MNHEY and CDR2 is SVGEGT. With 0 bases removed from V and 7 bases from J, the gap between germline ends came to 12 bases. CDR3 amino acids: CASSYSARVSGYTF. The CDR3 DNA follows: TGTGCCAGCAGTTACTCTGCCAGGGTCTCTGGCTACACCTTC.

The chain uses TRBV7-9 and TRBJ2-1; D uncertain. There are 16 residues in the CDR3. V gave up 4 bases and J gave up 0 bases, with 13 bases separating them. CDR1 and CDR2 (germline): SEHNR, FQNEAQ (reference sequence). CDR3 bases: TGTGCCAGCAGCTCCCCCGAGCGAGGCTCCTACAATGAGCAGTTCTTC. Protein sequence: CASSSPERGSYNEQFF.

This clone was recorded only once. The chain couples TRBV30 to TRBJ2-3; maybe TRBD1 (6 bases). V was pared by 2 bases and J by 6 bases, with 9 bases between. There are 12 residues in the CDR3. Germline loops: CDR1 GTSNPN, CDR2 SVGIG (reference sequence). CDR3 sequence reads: CAWSSRGDTQYF. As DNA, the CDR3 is TGTGCCTGGAGTAGTAGGGGGGATACGCAGTATTTT.

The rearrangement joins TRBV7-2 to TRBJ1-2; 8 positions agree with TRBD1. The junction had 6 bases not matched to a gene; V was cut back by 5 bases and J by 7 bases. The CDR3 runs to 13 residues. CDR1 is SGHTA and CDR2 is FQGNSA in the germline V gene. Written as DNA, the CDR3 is TGTGCCAGCAGCGCCCAGGGGGCGTCTGGCTACACCTTC. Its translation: CASSAQGASGYTF.

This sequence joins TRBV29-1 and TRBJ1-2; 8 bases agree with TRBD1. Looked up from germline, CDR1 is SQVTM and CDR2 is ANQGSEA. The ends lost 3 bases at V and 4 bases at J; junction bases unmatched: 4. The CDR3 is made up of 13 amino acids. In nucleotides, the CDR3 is TGCAGCGTTGAGGGACAGGCCCGCTATGGCTACACCTTC. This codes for CSVEGQARYGYTF.

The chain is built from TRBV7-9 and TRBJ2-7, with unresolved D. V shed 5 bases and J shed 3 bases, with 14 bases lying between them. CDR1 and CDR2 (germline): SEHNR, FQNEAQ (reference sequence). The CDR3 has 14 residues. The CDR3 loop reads CASSTAFPGYEQYF. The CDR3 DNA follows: TGTGCCAGCAGCACGGCCTTCCCGGGCTACGAGCAGTACTTC.

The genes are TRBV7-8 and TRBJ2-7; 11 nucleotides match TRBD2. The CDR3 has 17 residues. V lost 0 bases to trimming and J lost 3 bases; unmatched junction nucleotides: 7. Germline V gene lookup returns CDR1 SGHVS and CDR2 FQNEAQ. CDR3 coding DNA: TGTGCCAGCAGCTTAGCCCTATCTAGCGGGGGGTTCTACGAGCAGTACTTC. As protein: CASSLALSSGGFYEQYF.

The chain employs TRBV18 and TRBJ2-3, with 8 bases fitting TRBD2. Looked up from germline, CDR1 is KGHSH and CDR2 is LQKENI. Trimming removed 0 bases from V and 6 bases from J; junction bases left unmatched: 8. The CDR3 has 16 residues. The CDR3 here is CASSPPSGRAVDTQYF. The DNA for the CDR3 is TGTGCCAGCTCACCACCGTCCGGGAGGGCTGTGGATACGCAGTATTTT.

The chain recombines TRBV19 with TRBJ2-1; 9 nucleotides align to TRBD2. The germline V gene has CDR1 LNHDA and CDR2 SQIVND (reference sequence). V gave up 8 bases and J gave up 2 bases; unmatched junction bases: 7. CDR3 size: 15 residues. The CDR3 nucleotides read TGTGCCAGTCGGACTGTAGCGGGGGCCTACAATGAGCAGTTCTTC. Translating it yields CASRTVAGAYNEQFF.

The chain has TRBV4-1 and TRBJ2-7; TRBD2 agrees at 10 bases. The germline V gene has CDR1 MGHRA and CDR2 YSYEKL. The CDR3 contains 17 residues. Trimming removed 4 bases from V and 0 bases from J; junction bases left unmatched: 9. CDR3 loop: CASSLAGGPQTSYEQYF. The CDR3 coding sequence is TGCGCCAGCAGCCTAGCGGGGGGTCCACAAACCTCCTACGAGCAGTACTTC.

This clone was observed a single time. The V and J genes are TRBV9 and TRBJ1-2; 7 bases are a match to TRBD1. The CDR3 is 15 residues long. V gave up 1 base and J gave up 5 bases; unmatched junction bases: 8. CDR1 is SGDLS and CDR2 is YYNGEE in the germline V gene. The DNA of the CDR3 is TGTGCCAGCAGCGTACGAGGGGGCGCGGAGTATGGCTACACCTTC. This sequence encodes CASSVRGGAEYGYTF.